This T cell receptor beta chain derives from a study of blood T cell repertoires in COVID-19 (TCRdb year 2020). Regarding the study in general: Samples from collaborators originated in the United States, Italy and Spain and spanned both the acute and convalescent phases of COVID-19. Sample metadata almost always included a de-identified subject ID, COVID-19 status, age in years and sex. The repertoires were made available in a free public database intended to serve as a resource for research on the immune response to SARS-CoV-2. Subjects who had been exposed to COVID-19, were actively infected with it, or had recovered from it provided the deeply sampled blood TCRbeta repertoires that made up the dataset. The samples were drawn from two sources: the first 160 participants of the ongoing ImmuneRACE study, and 1,000 to 1,500 subjects contributed by 6 global collaborators. The prospective study material was composed of cDNA or gDNA derived from T cells, B-cell-depleted T cells, or PBMCs. Where HLA class I and class II types were available, the types were taken from metadata supplied by the sample provider, not from assay-based typing. The research as a whole found: The amount of clinical and demographic metadata varied by source and participant and was provided uncurated.

At one collaborating source in Seattle, patients were enrolled during active infection and were followed longitudinally through the course of disease. The collaborating institutions used their own protocols to collect whole blood in K2EDTA tubes. For TCRbeta analysis, collaborators shipped samples as frozen whole blood, isolated PBMCs, or DNA extracted from either of those sample types. A remark on this clone: Its antigen target is currently unknown. Per-base quality was not reported, and no clone a single base away is much larger than it.

The immunoSEQ Assay, a bias-controlled multiplex PCR, was used to amplify TCRbeta CDR3 regions from genomic DNA. The authors' pipeline ran thus. Nucleated cell counts per sample were estimated from amplification of reference gene primers within the assay. To quantify the absolute abundance of each unique TCRbeta CDR3 rearrangement, sequence reads were collapsed and filtered. For each sample, productive Simpson clonality was calculated by taking the square root of Simpson's diversity index across productive rearrangements. The source is immuneACCESS, and TCRdb retained only in-frame sequences with V and J called. Part of the clones is not carried over; for the studies checked, unresolved V genes explain less than half of this, and the remainder is unexplained. V, J and clone size reflect that table, while D and trimming were determined from the DNA. The sample table contains a few hundred thousand clones; only one count was recorded for around 92% of them. The ten largest clones take up about 2% of the sample.

Its CDR3 holds 16 amino acids, cysteine through phenylalanine. The kept DNA is CDR3 alone, 48 bases in frame from the first base. According to the germline V gene, CDR1 reads KGHSH and CDR2 reads LQKENI. The germline V and J ends show losses of 4 bases and 4 bases respectively, and no gene match explains 11 bases of the junction. The source material was peripheral blood. The rearranged segments are TRBV18 and TRBJ2-3; 7 central bases correspond to TRBD2. The TCR originated in a woman aged 25 to 39 with COVID-19, enrolled during active disease. The DNA is TGTGCCAGCTCACTCCAGGAAACTAGCGACCCAGATACGCAGTATTTT. Its translation reads: CASSLQETSDPDTQYF.